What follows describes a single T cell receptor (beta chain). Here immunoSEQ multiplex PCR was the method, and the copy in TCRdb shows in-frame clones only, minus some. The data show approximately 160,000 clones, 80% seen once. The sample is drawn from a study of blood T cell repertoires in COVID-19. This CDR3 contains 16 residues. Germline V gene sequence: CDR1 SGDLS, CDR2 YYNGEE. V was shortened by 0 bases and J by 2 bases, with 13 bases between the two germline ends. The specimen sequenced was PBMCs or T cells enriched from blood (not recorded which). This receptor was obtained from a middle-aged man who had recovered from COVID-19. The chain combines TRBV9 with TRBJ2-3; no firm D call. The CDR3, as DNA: TGTGCCAGCAGCGTAGGGAGCAACGATTACACAGATACGCAGTATTTT. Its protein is CASSVGSNDYTDTQYF.